There are many counts of the clone carrying this TCR beta chain. CDR3 length equals 13 residues. The germline gives CDR1 DFQATT, CDR2 SNEGSKA (reference sequence). Trimming stripped 1 base from V and 4 bases from J, with 11 bases between. RNA transcripts provided the source from which TCR beta CDR3 regions were amplified. HTBI primers were the set used in a first-round RT-PCR of the TCR CDR3. One entry per CDR3 protein, called by TCRdb with MiXCR from the multiplex PCR reads. The data contain under 350,000 distinct CDR3 sequences, roughly 13% of them singletons. Uncontrolled infections, other autoimmune diseases, pregnancy or lactation led to exclusion of patients. The PBMCs were sourced from fresh peripheral blood (about 9.7 ml). The data originate from a study of T cells in Graves' hyperthyroidism and ophthalmopathy. Study at large: At initial diagnosis, before any treatment had begun, peripheral blood was obtained.

This receptor was identified in a woman younger than 45 with Graves' hyperthyroidism that later progressed to Graves' ophthalmopathy. The chain is built from TRBV20-1 and TRBJ2-7; D might be TRBD2 (5 bases). The material sequenced was blood. DNA for the CDR3: TGCAGTGCTAGAGTGACCGGGGAATACGAGCAGTACTTC. Translating gives CSARVTGEYEQYF.